This T cell receptor (beta chain) was captured in a study of T cell repertoires in cytomegalovirus infection. Study context: HLA-B-restricted CMV epitopes that are well studied, plus recently identified HLA-C-restricted ones, were used by the study. Public TCR beta signatures provided an indication of both CMV infection and a matching HLA type. Points from the study as a whole: The study found HLA-C-restricted CMV-specific TCR beta clonotypes dominating the ex vivo response. Cumulative public TCR beta family frequency identified carriers of CMV plus the relevant HLA.

Germline V lookup: CDR1 MGHRA, CDR2 YSYEKL. This CDR3 is built from 15 residues. V was cut by 0 bases and J by 2 bases, with 11 bases left in between. TCRdb called the reads again in MiXCR, with one record for every CDR3 protein. Counted here are some 920,000 distinct CDR3 sequences, approximately 31% occurring once; the ten biggest clones make up 13%. With regard to this clonotype: Its specificity is not known.

The clonotype comes from a human donor in good health (CMV status not recorded). Some clones in this sample may be carry-over from other donors' samples. The chain recombines TRBV4-1 with TRBJ2-7, with a tentative D call TRBD1 (6 bases). The specimen was cultured CD8+ T cells from PBMCs, collected from culture after CMV antigen stimulation. This CDR3 is CASSQEATGTYEQYF. CDR3 DNA sequence: TGCGCCAGCAGCCAAGAGGCGACAGGAACCTACGAGCAGTACTTC.